The rows below give T cell receptor beta chains drawn from one sample of a study of blood T cell repertoires in COVID-19. Some clones are missing from TCRdb's copy, which holds only in-frame ones; the method was immunoSEQ multiplex PCR. The sample has approximately 670,000 clones, about 87% seen once. Sequenced: peripheral blood. The receptors come from a woman under 30 with acute or convalescent COVID-19. CDR3s include the opening cysteine and the closing phenylalanine or tryptophan. The D gene is left open where the match is weak. Some rows have no size entry. The others give once, few or many, or a class for an expanded clone.

d_gene: TRBD2; abundance: .; v_gene: TRBV7-6; j_gene: TRBJ2-7; CDR3aa: CASSLGAGGIYEQYF; CDR3nt: TGTGCCAGCAGCTTAGGAGCGGGGGGTATTTACGAGCAGTACTTC
d_gene: TRBD1; abundance: .; v_gene: TRBV2; j_gene: TRBJ2-2; CDR3aa: CATVRPDRADTGELFF; CDR3nt: TGTGCCACCGTACGACCGGACAGGGCGGACACCGGGGAGCTGTTTTTT
d_gene: .; abundance: .; v_gene: TRBV13; j_gene: TRBJ2-4; CDR3aa: CASSPQSTSAKNIQYF; CDR3nt: TGTGCCAGCAGCCCCCAGTCCACCTCAGCCAAAAACATTCAGTACTTC
d_gene: TRBD2; abundance: once; v_gene: TRBV9; j_gene: TRBJ2-4; CDR3aa: CASSPRVRTSGGKNIQYF; CDR3nt: TGTGCCAGCAGCCCAAGGGTGAGGACTAGCGGGGGAAAAAACATTCAGTACTTC
d_gene: TRBD1; abundance: .; v_gene: TRBV9; j_gene: TRBJ1-3; CDR3aa: CASSGGQGRNTIYF; CDR3nt: TGTGCCAGCAGTGGGGGACAGGGGCGGAACACCATATATTTT
d_gene: .; abundance: .; v_gene: TRBV27; j_gene: TRBJ2-5; CDR3aa: CASSFRAEGGTQYF; CDR3nt: TGTGCCAGCAGTTTTCGGGCGGAGGGAGGCACCCAGTACTTC
d_gene: .; abundance: .; v_gene: TRBV2; j_gene: TRBJ1-2; CDR3aa: CASSERVDYTF; CDR3nt: TGTGCCAGCAGTGAGAGGGTGGACTACACCTTC
d_gene: .; abundance: once; v_gene: TRBV29-1; j_gene: TRBJ2-3; CDR3aa: CSVHPRGTDTQYF; CDR3nt: TGCAGCGTCCATCCTCGGGGCACAGATACGCAGTATTTT
d_gene: TRBD2; abundance: .; v_gene: TRBV5-5; j_gene: TRBJ2-1; CDR3aa: CASSLGGSGGTYNEQFF; CDR3nt: TGTGCCAGCAGCTTGGGTGGTAGCGGGGGGACCTACAATGAGCAGTTCTTC
d_gene: .; abundance: .; v_gene: TRBV14; j_gene: TRBJ2-6; CDR3aa: CASSHGYARGANVLTF; CDR3nt: TGTGCCAGCAGCCACGGCTATGCGCGGGGGGCCAACGTCCTGACTTTC